Listed here is a single TCR beta chain. Antigen unknown. These data come from a study of T cell responses to AZD1222 COVID-19 vaccine. Profiled with immunoSEQ multiplex PCR; TCRdb holds only in-frame clones, not every one. The table includes about 140,000 clones, about 90% detected once. Germline V CDR1 and CDR2: LNHDA, SQIVND (reference sequence). Trimming pared 3 bases from V and 2 bases from J, leaving 16 bases between. This CDR3 is built from 16 residues. General study findings and limits: The donor group comprised mostly white British people and more females; the analysis possibly underestimated clonal diversity. Vaccination with two AZD1222 doses was followed by a rise in Spike-specific TCR breadth and depth.

Sequences were derived from peripheral blood, sampled on day 0 of AZD1222 vaccination. This TCR derives from an adult in good health. The chain uses TRBV19 and TRBJ1-2, with D unresolved. CDR3 sequence reads: CASSMGGSIYNYGYTF. In nucleotides, the CDR3 is TGTGCCAGTAGTATGGGAGGTTCGATCTACAACTATGGCTACACCTTC.